Listed below are T cell receptor beta chains from one sample, sequenced in a study of T cells in Graves' hyperthyroidism and ophthalmopathy. TCRdb used MiXCR to reprocess the multiplex PCR reads, holding one entry per CDR3 protein. The repertoire holds a few hundred thousand distinct CDR3 sequences, with approximately 15% as singletons. Sequenced input: blood. Receptors were obtained from a young woman with Graves' hyperthyroidism. Both conserved end residues are part of each CDR3. D genes are given only for firm matches. Only some rows state a clone size, as once, few, many or a class for expanded clones.

>TRBJ2-1|many|TRBV24-1|TRBD2
TGTGCCACCAGTGACGAGGGACTAGCGGGAGGGCCTTTGGATGAGCAGTTCTTC
CATSDEGLAGGPLDEQFF
>TRBJ2-1|NA|TRBV6-2/TRBV6-3|TRBD1
TGTGCCAGCCAAAAGTCAAAGGGACAGCCGGGTCTAAATGAGCAGTTCTTC
CASQKSKGQPGLNEQFF
>TRBJ2-3|few|TRBV20-1|TRBD2
TGCAGTGCTAGAGATCCCGGGACTAGCGGCCTATATAAAGATACGCAGTATTTT
CSARDPGTSGLYKDTQYF
>TRBJ2-3|many|TRBV12-3/TRBV12-4|TRBD2
TGTGCCAGCAGACGTCTAGCGGGAACGGGCGCAGATACGCAGTATTTT
CASRRLAGTGADTQYF
>TRBJ2-1|many|TRBV2|NA
TGTGCCAGCATCCGGAGGCTAGAAGGCTACAATGAGCAGTTCTTC
CASIRRLEGYNEQFF
>TRBJ2-1|many|TRBV2|NA
TGTGCCAGCAGTGAGGCGGGTGAGCAGTTCTTC
CASSEAGEQFF
>TRBJ2-1|many|TRBV5-1|NA
TGTGCCAGCAGCTTAGGGGCGGGCTCCTACAATGAGCAGTTCTTC
CASSLGAGSYNEQFF
>TRBJ1-5|many|TRBV6-1|NA
TGTGCCAGCATCTCTCCGTATCTGGGGCCAGACATAAACCCAAATCAGCCCCAGCATTTT
CASISPYLGPDINPNQPQHF
>TRBJ2-7|few|TRBV6-2/TRBV6-3|NA
TGTGCCAGCACCCTGAGGGGTAGTTCCCCGGAGCAGTACTTC
CASTLRGSSPEQYF
>TRBJ2-4|NA|TRBV6-2/TRBV6-3|TRBD1
TGTGCCAGCGTCGGACAGGGGGCCAAAAACATTCAGTACTTC
CASVGQGAKNIQYF
>TRBJ2-3|NA|TRBV20-1|TRBD2
TGCAGTGCTCAGAGGCGGCGGGGGAGCACAGATACGCAGTATTTT
CSAQRRRGSTDTQYF
>TRBJ2-6|many|TRBV7-6|TRBD1
TGTGCCACCTCACGGGACAGGGGGAATGGGGCCAACGTCCTGACTTTC
CATSRDRGNGANVLTF
>TRBJ1-1|many|TRBV5-5|NA
TGTGCCAGCAGCAACACACCGACCGCCGGCACTGAAGCTTTCTTT
CASSNTPTAGTEAFF
>TRBJ1-1|many|TRBV7-8|NA
TGTGCCAGCAGCGGTACTTGGGGTTTCACTGAAGCTTTCTTT
CASSGTWGFTEAFF
>TRBJ1-2|NA|TRBV27|NA
TGTGCCAGCCTCGGGGGGGGCAGGGGCAATGGCTACACCTTC
CASLGGGRGNGYTF
>TRBJ2-1|many|TRBV7-9|TRBD2
TGTGCCGGCTCGACTAGCGGGAGACCTGAGCAGTTCTTC
CAGSTSGRPEQFF
>TRBJ2-1|NA|TRBV11-2|TRBD2
TGTGCCAGCGGCCCGAGCGGGAGGGGTGAGCAGTTCTTC
CASGPSGRGEQFF
>TRBJ1-6|many|TRBV28|NA
TGTGCCAGCCAGGACAGATATAATTCACCCCTCCACTTT
CASQDRYNSPLHF
>TRBJ2-1|many|TRBV27|TRBD2
TGTGCCAGCAGTGTTAGGCTAGCGGTTTACAATGAGCAGTTCTTC
CASSVRLAVYNEQFF
>TRBJ2-1|NA|TRBV7-9|TRBD2
TGTGCCAGCAGCTTAGGGGAGCGGGGGGCCTACAATGAGCAGTTCTTC
CASSLGERGAYNEQFF
>TRBJ2-1|many|TRBV20-1|TRBD2
TGCAGTGCCCCCCTAACGGCGGGAGTATGGGACAATGAGCAGTTCTTC
CSAPLTAGVWDNEQFF
>TRBJ2-7|many|TRBV20-1|NA
TGCAGTGCTAGAGATTCTGAGGGAGGCTACGAGCAGTACTTC
CSARDSEGGYEQYF
>TRBJ1-3|many|TRBV12-3/TRBV12-4|TRBD1
TGTGCCAGCAGTACGCCGGGACAGTCTTCTGGAAACACCATATATTTT
CASSTPGQSSGNTIYF